This T cell receptor beta chain was sequenced in a study of control samples from healthy donors and cancer patients. Clones were sequenced by immunoSEQ multiplex PCR, and TCRdb holds only the in-frame ones, with some missing. The table includes roughly 170,000 clones, around 90% detected once. There are 14 residues in the CDR3. The germline CDR1 and CDR2 sequences are MNHEY and SMNVEV (reference sequence). The ends were cut back, 6 bases at V and 1 base at J, with 12 bases in the middle. Sequencing used blood. The receptor was derived from a woman aged 30 to 39 in good health. The gene calls are TRBV27 and TRBJ1-1, with D perhaps matching TRBD1 (5 bases). The CDR3 protein is CASRRDPKNTEAFF. For the CDR3, the DNA is TGTGCCAGCAGAAGGGACCCAAAGAACACTGAAGCTTTCTTT.